Included here is one T cell receptor (beta chain) sequence, with context. This receptor's antigen is unknown. It has no much larger one-base neighbor in the sample; base qualities were not kept. The data are from a study of blood T cell repertoires in COVID-19 (dated by TCRdb to about 2020). Some background on the complete study: The collaborator samples originated in the United States, Italy and Spain and spanned the acute and convalescent phases of COVID-19. The prospective study material was composed of cDNA or gDNA derived from T cells, B-cell-depleted T cells, or PBMCs. Subjects who had been exposed to COVID-19, were actively infected with it, or had recovered from it provided the deeply sampled blood TCRbeta repertoires that made up the dataset. The repertoires were made available in a free public database intended to serve as a resource for research on the immune response to SARS-CoV-2. Samples were obtained from the ongoing ImmuneRACE study (first 160 participants) and from over 1,000 subjects provided by 6 global collaborators. Sample metadata almost always included a de-identified subject ID, COVID-19 status, age in years and sex. Where available, HLA class I and class II types were obtained from metadata supplied by the sample provider rather than from assay-based typing. Results the study describes overall, beyond this receptor: The amount of clinical and demographic metadata varied by source and participant and was provided uncurated.

TCRbeta CDR3 regions were amplified from genomic DNA by means of the immunoSEQ Assay, a bias-controlled multiplex PCR. The paper's processing steps were these. Nucleated cell counts per sample were estimated from amplification of reference gene primers within the assay. Sequence reads were collapsed and filtered to measure the absolute abundance of every unique TCRbeta CDR3 rearrangement. For each sample, productive Simpson clonality was calculated as the square root of Simpson's diversity index across productive rearrangements. This immuneACCESS table, as held by TCRdb, lists in-frame sequences with V and J called but not all clones. Of the missing ones, under half trace to an unresolved V gene in checked studies; the others have no known cause. The DNA gave D and trimming, while V, J and clone size come from that table. This sample lists tens of thousands of clones; around 87% were detected once. The biggest ten clones account for nearly 7.5% of the sample.

V trim: 5 bases; J trim: 2 bases; unmatched bases: 8. Taken from the germline V gene, the CDR1 and CDR2 loops are SGHVS and FNYEAQ. Counted from cysteine to phenylalanine, this CDR3 has 15 amino acids. This entry keeps only the CDR3 DNA: 45 bases, framed from base 1. The collaborating institutions used their own protocols to collect whole blood in K2EDTA tubes. Collaborator samples were shipped for TCRbeta analysis as frozen whole blood, isolated PBMCs, or DNA extracted from either sample type. The clonotype comes from a human donor with active COVID-19. The donor label of this sample is uncertain. This chain joins TRBV7-6 to TRBJ1-1, with TRBD1 identical over 7 junction bases. Sequences were obtained from peripheral blood. CDR3 loop: CASSAQHRGNTEAFF. The DNA sequence follows: TGTGCCAGCAGCGCACAGCACAGGGGCAACACTGAAGCTTTCTTT.